The entry that follows covers one T cell receptor beta chain sequence. The CDR3 consists of 13 residues. V was pared by 4 bases and J by 4 bases, with 7 bases between. This entry belongs to a study of T cell responses to AZD1222 COVID-19 vaccine. Produced via immunoSEQ multiplex PCR; TCRdb's table is partial and in-frame only. The repertoire includes roughly 50,000 clones, over 75% of them detected once, and about 5.2% sits in the top ten. This sequence joins TRBV12-3 or TRBV12-4 and TRBJ2-2; TRBD2 is a possible D gene (5 bases). The TCR was taken from an adult who received the AZD1222 COVID-19 vaccine. The sample was peripheral blood, taken 28 days after the second AZD1222 dose. In DNA, the CDR3 is TGTGCCAGCAGTTGGGGAGTCACCGGGGAGCTGTTTTTT. Protein sequence: CASSWGVTGELFF.